The rows below give T cell receptor beta chains drawn from one sample of a study of shared clonotypes between healthy human individuals. The method was immunoSEQ multiplex PCR; TCRdb's version includes in-frame clones alone and lacks a portion of them. The sample holds approximately 470,000 clones, 70% to 80% seen once. The sequencing input was PBMCs. These receptor sequences come from a woman in her thirties or forties in good health. Some clones in this sample may be carry-over from other donors' samples. The conserved cysteine and the conserved F or W are not part of the CDR3 here.

j_call v_call cdr3_aa
TRBJ2-7 TRBV28 ASSSQGRGRYEQY
TRBJ2-5 TRBV7-2 ASSLAIWYRDKD
TRBJ1-4 TRBV6-1 ASSTRDANEKLF
TRBJ1-1 TRBV4-1 ASSQLYGRTEAF
TRBJ2-3 TRBV9 ASSVGGQLRADTQY
TRBJ2-7 TRBV10-2 ASSESSGSSYEQY
TRBJ1-2 TRBV29-1 SGQGANYGYT
TRBJ1-1 TRBV30 AWSVGTAYEAF
TRBJ2-5 TRBV29-1 SVGAGGPGEQY
TRBJ2-7 TRBV6-6 ASSQTSGNLYEQY
TRBJ2-5 TRBV21-1 ASSKVVAGAQFPACKPETQY
TRBJ1-5 TRBV27 ASYIALYQPQH
TRBJ2-5 TRBV25-1 ASSDTPGQFQETQY
TRBJ2-1 TRBV27 ASSLGTSGREEQF
TRBJ2-7 TRBV6-1 ASSEREGAGALGQY
TRBJ2-7 TRBV5-6 ASSLGRGFTYEQY
TRBJ1-5 TRBV6-4 ASSVEQGQPQH
TRBJ2-7 TRBV29-1 SVEAGDRDPYEQY
TRBJ2-1 TRBV4-3 ASSQVGGRDFLSVNEQF
TRBJ2-7 TRBV19 ASMKRGSTEEEQY
TRBJ2-1 TRBV19 ASSSQGDYNEQF
TRBJ2-7 TRBV15 ATSRDRGYFSYEQY
TRBJ2-5 TRBV4-2 ASSQDGQGRETQY
TRBJ2-5 TRBV19 ASSPTGTGGEGTQY
TRBJ1-3 TRBV18 ASSPNEGLGNTIY
TRBJ2-1 TRBV7-3 ASSLDGGVGEQF
TRBJ2-1 TRBV27 ASSLKYWGLAGDEQF
TRBJ2-3 TRBV5-1 ASSLGRDTQY
TRBJ2-3 TRBV18 ASSPSQTDTQY
TRBJ2-7 TRBV4-3 ASSQEATPDRHYEQY
TRBJ1-5 TRBV18 ASSPRDSLVRH
TRBJ1-2 TRBV7-9 ASSSLWVDYGYT
TRBJ2-5 TRBV4-2 ASSQDRGRAETQY
TRBJ2-7 TRBV6-5 ASTNQYGQGYEQY
TRBJ2-7 TRBV7-2 ASSLISGGPFCEQY
TRBJ2-2 TRBV9 ASSVLGENTGELF
TRBJ2-3 TRBV29-1 SAGKAGTDTQY
TRBJ2-3 TRBV7-3 AGGPRGTDTQY
TRBJ2-1 TRBV2 ASSGELAGQF
TRBJ2-3 TRBV7-3 ASSQSYSTDTQY
TRBJ2-1 TRBV6-1 ASSEAEGQGNNEQF
TRBJ2-7 TRBV6-6 ASSYSGTGSYEQY
TRBJ2-3 TRBV11-2 ASSSLSVDTQY
TRBJ2-1 TRBV2 ASRNPGLAGEGYNEQF
TRBJ2-3 TRBV5-6 ASSLDAGGSDTQY
TRBJ1-1 TRBV16 ASSQSFLFGTEAF
TRBJ1-5 TRBV28 ASTSTGGNPQPQH
TRBJ1-5 TRBV7-2 ASSQGAGQPQH
TRBJ2-6 TRBV28 ASGGAAGANVLT